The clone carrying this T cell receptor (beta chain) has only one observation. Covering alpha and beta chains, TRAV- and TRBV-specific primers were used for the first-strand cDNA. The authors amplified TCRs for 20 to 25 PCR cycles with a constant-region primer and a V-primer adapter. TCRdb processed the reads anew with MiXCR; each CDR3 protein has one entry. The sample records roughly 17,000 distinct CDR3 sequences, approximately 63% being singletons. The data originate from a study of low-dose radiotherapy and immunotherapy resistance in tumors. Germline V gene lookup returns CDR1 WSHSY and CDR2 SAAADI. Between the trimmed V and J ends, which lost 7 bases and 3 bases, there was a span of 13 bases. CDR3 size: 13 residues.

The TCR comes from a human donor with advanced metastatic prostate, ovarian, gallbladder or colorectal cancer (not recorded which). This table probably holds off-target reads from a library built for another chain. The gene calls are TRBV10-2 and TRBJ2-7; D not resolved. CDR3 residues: CASIGSWHYEQYF. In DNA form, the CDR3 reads TGCGCCAGCATCGGATCATGGCACTACGAGCAGTACTTC.